These 29 T cell receptor beta chains originate from one sample sequenced in a study of response to subunit inactivated influenza vaccine. TCRdb called the RT-PCR reads again in MiXCR, with one record for every CDR3 protein. The sample holds about 520,000 distinct CDR3 sequences, about 25% seen once. Sequencing used CD4+ T cells sorted from PBMCs, obtained 5 to 6 days after vaccination. These receptors were taken from a man aged 45 to 65 who received an inactivated influenza vaccine.

The chain couples TRBV20-1 to TRBJ2-3, with a tentative D call TRBD2 (5 bases). The CDR3 has 14 residues. The germline V gene encodes CDR1 DFQATT and CDR2 SNEGSKA (reference sequence). Trimming took 6 bases from V and 2 from J, leaving 15 bases between them. CDR3 bases: TGCAGTGCCACAAAGGGCGGGCCCACAGATACGCAGTATTTT. Translated: CSATKGGPTDTQYF.

This clonotype was seen a handful of times. V is TRBV5-6 and J is TRBJ2-3, with TRBD2 matching 8 bases. The ends lost 3 bases at V and 6 bases at J; junction bases unmatched: 15. Per germline, CDR1 SGHDT and CDR2 YYEEEE. The CDR3 is 17 residues long. The CDR3 loop is CASSSGTLAGPSDTQYF. DNA of the CDR3: TGTGCCAGCAGCTCGGGAACGCTAGCGGGCCCATCCGATACGCAGTATTTT.

Here the CDR3 reads CASRLTGGANTEAFF. CDR3 bases: TGTGCCAGCAGGCTAACAGGGGGCGCGAACACTGAAGCTTTCTTT. J is TRBJ1-1 and V is TRBV3-1, with 9 positions matching TRBD1. The trim removed 6 bases at V and 1 base at J, leaving 6 bases unmatched. The CDR3 sequence is 15 residues long. Germline loops: CDR1 LGHDT, CDR2 YNNKEL (reference sequence).

The J gene is TRBJ2-7, the V gene TRBV10-3; no reliable D call. V was cut by 6 bases and J by 5 bases, with 20 bases left in between. In germline, CDR1 is ENHRY, CDR2 SYGVKD. The CDR3 runs to 15 residues. The CDR3 loop is CAISRRSVVTDEQYF. CDR3 in DNA: TGTGCCATCAGCCGCAGGAGTGTAGTCACCGACGAGCAGTACTTC.

V gene TRBV11-2 combines with J gene TRBJ2-4; 15 positions match TRBD2. CDR3 length: 21 residues. CDR1 is SGHAT and CDR2 is FQNNGV in the germline V gene. V was clipped by 5 bases and J by 3 bases; unmatched bases: 17. CDR3 sequence: CASSAAPYRTSGRAGKNIQYF. DNA for the CDR3: TGTGCCAGCAGCGCCGCCCCGTATCGGACTAGCGGGAGGGCCGGCAAAAACATTCAGTACTTC.

The rearrangement uses TRBV25-1 and TRBJ2-2; unclear D gene. V was cut by 2 bases and J by 1 base, with 8 bases left in between. The CDR3 totals 15 residues. Germline V gene lookup returns CDR1 MGHDK and CDR2 SYGVNS. The CDR3 loop is CASSERARNTGELFF. CDR3 nucleotide sequence: TGTGCCAGCAGTGAACGGGCACGGAACACCGGGGAGCTGTTTTTT.

V gene TRBV5-1 combines with J gene TRBJ2-4; D is possibly TRBD2 (6 bases). Germline loops: CDR1 SGHRS, CDR2 YFSETQ. This CDR3 contains 14 residues. Trimming took off 0 bases at V and 8 bases at J, with 12 bases between the two ends. The CDR3 region has the DNA TGCGCCAGCAGCTTGGGGTTTGGCGGGGACATTCAGTACTTC. Translation: CASSLGFGGDIQYF.

The V gene is TRBV30, the J gene TRBJ1-2, with D uncertain. CDR3 length: 13 residues. Germline lookup yields CDR1 GTSNPN and CDR2 SVGIG (reference sequence). Trimming stripped 0 bases from V and 7 bases from J, with 12 bases between. The CDR3 here is CAWSVGAGPGYTF. As DNA, the CDR3 is TGTGCCTGGAGTGTAGGCGCAGGCCCTGGCTACACCTTC.

The table lists this clonotype with a few counts. The chain couples TRBV5-1 to TRBJ2-3; 12 nucleotides agree with TRBD2. This CDR3 has 16 amino acids. Germline assignment: CDR1 SGHRS and CDR2 YFSETQ. V was pared by 2 bases and J by 2 bases, with 3 bases of the junction left unmatched. CDR3: CASSFGLAGLTDTQYF. Written as DNA, the CDR3 is TGCGCCAGCAGCTTCGGACTAGCGGGGCTCACAGATACGCAGTATTTT.

The V gene is TRBV5-5, the J gene TRBJ1-1; D remains ambiguous. V was clipped by 1 base and J by 0 bases, with 19 bases between them. CDR1 and CDR2 (germline): SGHKS, YYEKEE (reference sequence). The CDR3 is 18 residues long. CDR3 sequence reads: CASSLRWGTVLMNTEAFF. The CDR3 region has the DNA TGTGCCAGCAGCTTGAGGTGGGGAACAGTCTTAATGAACACTGAAGCTTTCTTT.

This clonotype occurred a few times. The J gene is TRBJ2-4, the V gene TRBV29-1; no clear D gene. The CDR3 has 11 residues. The V end was cut by 7 bases, the J end by 7 bases, with 11 bases between. Germline V gives CDR1 SQVTM, CDR2 ANQGSEA. The CDR3 sequence: CSAELGNIQYF. In DNA form, the CDR3 reads TGCAGCGCTGAGCTAGGGAACATTCAGTACTTC.

This clonotype has just a few counts. The chain recombines TRBV20-1 with TRBJ1-2; D gene ambiguous. Germline assignment: CDR1 DFQATT and CDR2 SNEGSKA (reference sequence). Trimming took 3 bases from V and 4 from J, leaving 21 bases between them. The CDR3 sequence is 16 residues long. The CDR3 DNA follows: TGCAGTGCTAGTATTGTCGGTGTTGGCAGCCTCTATGGCTACACCTTC. As protein: CSASIVGVGSLYGYTF.

There are many counts of this clonotype. The V and J genes are TRBV29-1 and TRBJ2-3; weak D call: TRBD1 (6 bases). CDR1 and CDR2 from the germline V gene are SQVTM and ANQGSEA. V was cut by 7 bases and J by 5 bases, with 13 bases left in between. The CDR3 consists of 12 residues. The DNA for the CDR3 is TGCAGCGGAAGCCTAGGGGGAGATACGCAGTATTTT. Translated, it gives CSGSLGGDTQYF.

The chain has TRBV5-1 and TRBJ2-3; the D gene is possibly TRBD2 (6 bases). The germline gives CDR1 SGHRS, CDR2 YFSETQ. The CDR3 consists of 13 residues. V lost 7 bases and J lost 6, with 15 bases in between. CDR3 loop: CASWEAVRDTQYF. The CDR3 DNA sequence: TGCGCCAGCTGGGAGGCGGTGAGGGATACGCAGTATTTT.

The chain carries TRBV10-3 and TRBJ2-3, with TRBD1 matching 7 bases. Germline values: CDR1 ENHRY, CDR2 SYGVKD. V lost 10 bases, J lost 3 bases, and 10 bases stayed unmatched. The CDR3 runs 14 residues. CDR3: CATTDRVTTDTQYF. Written as DNA, the CDR3 is TGTGCCACCACCGACAGGGTAACAACAGATACGCAGTATTTT.

V usage is TRBV27 and J usage is TRBJ2-3; TRBD1 matches 8 bases. J gave up 3 bases and V 6 bases, and 17 bases lay outside the gene matches. The CDR3 sequence is 18 residues long. CDR1 is MNHEY, CDR2 SMNVEV, per germline (reference sequence). CDR3 nucleotide sequence: TGTGCCAGCAGCCCTATCCAGGGGGCTAGCTGGGGGACAGATACGCAGTATTTT. Protein product: CASSPIQGASWGTDTQYF.

The chain uses TRBV3-1 and TRBJ2-7, with a possible D match to TRBD2 (5 bases). Trimming stripped 1 base from V and 5 bases from J, with 21 bases between. The CDR3 is 17 amino acids. From germline, CDR1 is LGHDT and CDR2 YNNKEL (reference sequence). The CDR3 DNA reads TGTGCCAGCAGCCAAGGAGGGCTGTCGATCCCATTAGACGAGCAGTACTTC. It encodes CASSQGGLSIPLDEQYF.

The gene calls are TRBV24-1 and TRBJ2-1; a possible D gene is TRBD2 (6 bases). This CDR3 is 18 amino acids long. The germline gives CDR1 KGHDR, CDR2 SFDVKD. With 6 bases removed from V and 1 base from J, the gap between germline ends came to 21 bases. CDR3 in amino acids: CATSPEGVRGKSYNEQFF. CDR3 sequence (DNA): TGTGCCACCAGTCCCGAAGGTGTTCGGGGGAAGTCCTACAATGAGCAGTTCTTC.

Points on this clonotype: It is unclear where the CDR3 begins or ends on the DNA, so no DNA is shown, and the CDR3 is as TCRdb lists it. The J gene is TRBJ2-1, the V gene TRBV6-6; the table names TRBD1, a call not compared with the DNA. The CDR3 contains 13 residues when both ends are counted. CDR1 and CDR2 from the germline V gene are MNHNY and SVGAGI (reference sequence). The CDR3 loop is CASSYFGQGARFF.

The CDR3 coding sequence is TGCGCCAGCAGCTTGAGTCCGGTCGCAGTTAATGAGCAGTTCTTC. Residues: CASSLSPVAVNEQFF. V is TRBV5-1 and J is TRBJ2-1, with D unresolved. Per germline, CDR1 SGHRS and CDR2 YFSETQ. V gave up 1 base and J gave up 7 bases, with 15 bases separating them. The CDR3 spans 15 residues.

This chain uses TRBV20-1 with TRBJ2-1; 11 nucleotides agree with TRBD2. Germline-derived CDR1 and CDR2 are DFQATT and SNEGSKA (reference sequence). Germline trimming cut 6 bases from V and 6 bases from J; bases unmatched to any gene: 7. CDR3 length: 14 amino acids. The CDR3 bases are TGCAGTGCGTTAGCGGGGGGGTTTGGCAATGAGCAGTTCTTC. Translating it yields CSALAGGFGNEQFF.

This clonotype showed up just a few times. V is TRBV4-1 and J is TRBJ2-3; tentative D call: TRBD2 (6 bases). CDR3 size: 16 residues. V lost 0 bases, J lost 2 bases, and 12 bases lay in between. Germline V gene lookup returns CDR1 MGHRA and CDR2 YSYEKL. The DNA of the CDR3 is TGCGCCAGCAGCCAAGATGGGCGGGGATCCACAGATACGCAGTATTTT. Protein product: CASSQDGRGSTDTQYF.

The chain has TRBV28 and TRBJ2-5, with TRBD2 matching over 10 bases. V shed 8 bases, J shed 0 bases, and the junction held 12 bases outside the gene matches. CDR1 and CDR2 from the germline V gene are MDHEN and SYDVKM. The length of the CDR3 is 17 residues. CDR3 loop: CASCSGGRPTYQETQYF. The CDR3 DNA is TGTGCCAGCTGTAGCGGGGGGCGACCGACGTACCAAGAGACCCAGTACTTC.

The chain has TRBV7-2 and TRBJ2-7, with 10 bases identical to TRBD1. Trimming at V came to 4 bases and at J to 6 bases, leaving 6 bases not matched to a gene. This CDR3 spans 14 amino acids. The germline CDR1 and CDR2 sequences are SGHTA and FQGNSA. CDR3 in amino acids: CASSSRQGAIEQYF. Written as DNA, the CDR3 is TGTGCCAGCAGCTCCCGACAGGGGGCCATCGAGCAGTACTTC.

This clonotype has more than one count but fewer than ten. The chain has TRBV12-3 or TRBV12-4 and TRBJ2-1; tentatively, D is TRBD1 (6 bases). The V end lost 2 bases, the J end lost 8 bases, and 16 bases lay between the germline ends. CDR3 length equals 15 residues. This CDR3 reads CASSLLGGAGDEQFF. CDR3 coding DNA: TGTGCCAGCAGTTTACTTGGGGGCGCTGGGGATGAGCAGTTCTTC.

This clonotype was picked up one time. The DNA of the CDR3 is TGCGCCAGCAGCCAAGCCTGGGGGGTTGGCGGGGAGCTGTTTTTT. Translated: CASSQAWGVGGELFF. The chain links TRBV4-3 to TRBJ2-2; TRBD2 might be the D (6 bases). Germline CDR1 is LGHNA and CDR2 is YSLEER. This CDR3 has 15 amino acids. The germline V and J ends were trimmed by 1 base and 7 bases, with 13 bases remaining between them.

The chain is built from TRBV14 and TRBJ2-7; tentative D call: TRBD1 (6 bases). The CDR3 contains 13 residues. Trimming took off 4 bases at V and 6 bases at J, with 13 bases between the two ends. The germline V gene encodes CDR1 SGHDN and CDR2 FVKESK. The CDR3 protein is CASSPHLGGEQYF. The CDR3 DNA is TGTGCCAGCAGCCCACACCTAGGGGGCGAGCAGTACTTC.

This clonotype has just a few counts. This sequence joins TRBV10-3 and TRBJ1-5; no definite D call. The CDR3 length is 14 residues. The ends were cut back, 2 bases at V and 7 bases at J, with 12 bases in the middle. Germline assignment: CDR1 ENHRY and CDR2 SYGVKD. The CDR3 sequence is CAISETGMLQPQHF. The DNA of the CDR3 is TGTGCCATCAGTGAGACTGGGATGCTGCAGCCCCAGCATTTT.

This clonotype has more than one count but fewer than ten. The chain uses TRBV20-1 and TRBJ2-1; no clear D gene. CDR1 is DFQATT and CDR2 is SNEGSKA in the germline V gene (reference sequence). This CDR3 comprises 10 residues. V lost 5 bases to trimming and J lost 12 bases, with 11 bases between them. CDR3 coding DNA: TGCAGTGCTCCCATTGTGGGGCAGTTCTTC. Encoded protein: CSAPIVGQFF.